Listed below are T cell receptor beta chains from one sample, sequenced in a study of blood T cell repertoires in COVID-19. Using immunoSEQ multiplex PCR, the repertoire was profiled, and TCRdb retains in-frame clones only, with some absent. The sample lists around 480,000 clones, around 87% occurring once. The source material was PBMCs or T cells enriched from blood (not recorded which). The source is a woman younger than 30 who had recovered from COVID-19. The CDR3 runs from the conserved cysteine through the conserved F or W. The D gene is left open where the match is weak. Size values are once, few and many counts, or a class for expanded clones, and some rows have none.

>TRBV30|TRBJ1-4|.|.
CASLPVGAGNEKLFF
TGTGCCTCCCTACCCGTAGGAGCGGGTAATGAAAAACTGTTTTTT
>TRBV1|TRBJ2-3|.|.
CTSSQGSTSTDTQYF
TGCACCAGCAGCCAAGGGTCCACTAGCACAGATACGCAGTATTTT
>TRBV2|TRBJ1-1|.|.
CASILFSTVTNTEAFF
TGTGCCAGCATCCTATTCTCCACGGTCACGAACACTGAAGCTTTCTTT
>TRBV5-1|TRBJ1-4|.|.
CASSLGSNLNEKLFF
TGCGCCAGCAGCTTGGGAAGCAACCTTAATGAAAAACTGTTTTTT
>TRBV5-1|TRBJ1-2|.|.
CASSLVVTQGNYGYTF
TGCGCCAGCAGCTTGGTTGTCACCCAGGGGAACTATGGCTACACCTTC
>TRBV5-1|TRBJ1-1|once|.
CASSLVDSNTEAFF
TGCGCCAGCAGCTTGGTAGATTCGAACACTGAAGCTTTCTTT
>TRBV20-1|TRBJ1-2|.|.
CSASDNTRGSAGYTF
TGCAGTGCTAGTGACAATACCAGGGGTTCGGCTGGCTACACCTTC
>TRBV11-2|TRBJ2-7|.|.
CASSPRQYEQYF
TGTGCCAGCAGCCCAAGACAGTACGAGCAGTACTTC
>TRBV5-1|TRBJ1-6|few|TRBD1
CASSVGTGNSPLHF
TGCGCCAGCAGCGTAGGGACAGGGAATTCACCCCTCCACTTT
>TRBV19|TRBJ2-3|.|TRBD2
CASSSQRGSPGRTDTQYF
TGTGCCAGTAGTTCCCAGCGGGGATCCCCTGGTAGGACAGATACGCAGTATTTT
>TRBV18|TRBJ1-1|once|.
CASSPTQNTEAFF
TGTGCCAGCTCACCGACACAGAACACTGAAGCTTTCTTT
>TRBV6-5|TRBJ1-6|.|TRBD1
CASRDGTGRNSPLHF
TGTGCCAGCAGAGACGGGACAGGGAGAAATTCACCCCTCCACTTT
>TRBV3-1/TRBV3-2|TRBJ1-4|.|.
CASSQEGGDGYEKLFF
TGTGCCAGCAGCCAAGAAGGGGGGGATGGGTATGAAAAACTGTTTTTT
>TRBV6-1|TRBJ1-6|.|TRBD1
CASSDRQQGNNSPLHF
TGTGCCAGCAGTGACCGCCAACAGGGGAATAATTCACCCCTCCACTTT
>TRBV2|TRBJ1-5|.|.
CASSEGAPQHF
TGTGCCAGCAGTGAGGGGGCGCCCCAGCATTTT
>TRBV4-1|TRBJ2-7|.|.
CASSQDGRGYEQYF
TGCGCCAGCAGCCAAGATGGACGGGGCTACGAGCAGTACTTC
>TRBV4-2|TRBJ1-6|.|TRBD1
CASTFDRAENSPLHF
TGTGCCAGCACCTTTGACAGGGCGGAAAATTCACCCCTCCACTTT
>TRBV11-1|TRBJ2-1|few|.
CASSWGRNGEQFF
TGTGCCAGCAGCTGGGGGCGGAACGGAGAGCAGTTCTTC
>TRBV6-5|TRBJ2-7|.|.
CASSYDGTSPEQYF
TGTGCCAGCAGTTACGATGGGACATCACCCGAGCAGTACTTC
>TRBV13|TRBJ1-6|few|TRBD1
CASSSSSGTGEGSPLHF
TGTGCCAGCAGCTCATCCTCAGGGACAGGGGAGGGGTCACCCCTCCACTTT
>TRBV29-1|TRBJ1-2|few|.
CSVEGTERFKGYTF
TGCAGCGTTGAAGGGACAGAGCGATTTAAAGGCTACACCTTC
>TRBV24-1|TRBJ1-1|.|.
CATSGGNTEAFF
TGTGCCACCAGTGGAGGAAACACTGAAGCTTTCTTT
>TRBV5-1|TRBJ2-7|.|.
CASSFSYTGSPYEQYF
TGCGCCAGCAGCTTCTCTTATACCGGGTCTCCCTACGAGCAGTACTTC
>TRBV28|TRBJ1-3|once|TRBD1
CASSFSSGGPPSGNTIYF
TGTGCCAGCAGTTTTAGTTCAGGGGGCCCACCCTCTGGAAACACCATATATTTT
>TRBV7-2|TRBJ1-4|.|TRBD1
CASSLTGGAWEKLFF
TGTGCCAGCAGCTTGACAGGGGGCGCGTGGGAAAAACTGTTTTTT